The 4 T cell receptor beta chains reported below all come from one sample, sequenced in a study of blood T cells in healthy people across ages. With a J-beta primer mix and a sample-barcoded 5' primer, a second PCR ran about 7 to 12 cycles. Using its own MiXCR run on the 5' RACE reads, TCRdb lists one record per CDR3 protein. The sample lists just over 1 million distinct CDR3 sequences, more than 35% seen once, with approximately 17% in the top ten. The sequenced sample consisted of blood. These receptors were obtained from an older woman in good health.

Ten or more counts support this clonotype. One end of the junction is discordant with germline, which a read error may explain. V and J are TRBV5-1 and TRBJ2-3, with TRBD2 as a possible D gene (5 bases). There are 14 residues in the CDR3. In germline, CDR1 is SGHRS, CDR2 YFSETQ. The CDR3 DNA reads as TGTGCCAGCAGCTCCGGACTGAGCACAGATACGCAGTATTTT. Translating it yields CASSSGLSTDTQYF.

Points on this clonotype: The junction shows a germline mismatch at one end, possibly a read error. V and J are TRBV11-2 and TRBJ2-7, with D possibly being TRBD1 (5 bases). CDR3 length: 13 amino acids. Per germline, CDR1 SGHAT and CDR2 FQNNGV. As DNA, the CDR3 is TGTGCCGGCAGCTTAACCAGGGCCGGCGAGCAGTACTTC. Protein: CAGSLTRAGEQYF.

This clonotype was detected many times. This chain uses TRBV28 with TRBJ1-5; D remains unclear. CDR3 size: 14 residues. In germline, CDR1 is MDHEN, CDR2 SYDVKM. Deletions cut 5 bases from V and 5 bases from J, with 13 bases between. CDR3 sequence: CASSRSGTYQPQHF. The CDR3 DNA follows: TGTGCCAGCAGTCGTTCAGGAACGTATCAGCCCCAGCATTTT.

This clonotype came up once. This chain uses TRBV20-1 with TRBJ2-3; D is perhaps TRBD2 (5 bases). The germline CDR1 and CDR2 sequences are DFQATT and SNEGSKA (reference sequence). Trimming took 0 bases from V and 3 from J, leaving 10 bases between them. This CDR3 region has 14 residues. This CDR3 is CSARDLEGTDTQYF. The CDR3 nucleotides read TGCAGTGCTAGAGATCTCGAGGGAACAGATACGCAGTATTTT.